These T cell receptor beta chains were read from a single sample in a study of response to subunit inactivated influenza vaccine. TCRdb re-derived calls from the RT-PCR reads in MiXCR, one entry per CDR3 protein. Of more than 450,000 distinct CDR3 sequences listed, about 8% were seen once; the top ten hold over 10%. The source material was PBMCs from blood, sampled around 25 months after vaccination. These receptor sequences come from a man between 50 and 69 years old who received an inactivated influenza vaccine. The CDR3 runs from the conserved cysteine through the conserved F or W. D genes are given only for firm matches. Size is stated for part of the rows, as once, few or many counts, or as a class when the clone is expanded.

j_call v_call cdr3_length d_call clone_size cdr3_nt cdr3_aa
TRBJ1-2 TRBV12-3/TRBV12-4 12 TRBD1 few TGTGCCAGCATCCTGACAGGGCTCGGCTACACCTTC CASILTGLGYTF
TRBJ1-3 TRBV12-3/TRBV12-4 18 TRBD1 many TGTGCCAGCAGTTGGACAGGGGGCCGCCGGATGGCTGGAAACACCATATATTTT CASSWTGGRRMAGNTIYF
TRBJ2-1 TRBV7-3 15 . few TGTGCCAGCAGCTCGGGACTCCCTCCGGGCAATGAGCAGTTCTTC CASSSGLPPGNEQFF
TRBJ2-3 TRBV20-1 17 TRBD2 . TGCAGTGCAACCGGGACTAGCGGGAGGGCCGTTGCAGATACGCAGTATTTT CSATGTSGRAVADTQYF
TRBJ2-5 TRBV5-1 14 TRBD2 . TGCGCCAGCTCGGGGACTATTAGGCAAGAGACCCAGTACTTC CASSGTIRQETQYF
TRBJ2-3 TRBV7-2 15 . few TGTGCCACCGGACTCCAGGCTAGCGATTCTGATACGCAGTATTTT CATGLQASDSDTQYF
TRBJ2-7 TRBV4-3 14 . few TGCGCCAGCAGCCAATTGGTAACATCCTACGAGCAGTACTTC CASSQLVTSYEQYF
TRBJ2-5 TRBV7-8 14 . . TGTGCCAGCAGCAGCAGGGGAAGAAGAGAGACCCAGTACTTC CASSSRGRRETQYF
TRBJ2-1 TRBV12-3/TRBV12-4 16 TRBD2 . TGTGCCAGCAGCCGGACTAGCGGGGGGATCTACAATGAGCAGTTCTTC CASSRTSGGIYNEQFF
TRBJ1-4 TRBV28 13 TRBD1 . TGTGCCAGCAGAACCTCAGGGGGTGAAAAACTGTTTTTT CASRTSGGEKLFF
TRBJ1-5 TRBV12-3/TRBV12-4 16 . many TGTGCCAGCAGTTTAGCGTGGCAGCATAGCAATCAGCCCCAGCATTTT CASSLAWQHSNQPQHF
TRBJ1-1 TRBV11-1 16 TRBD1 . TGTGCCAGCAGCCTACTCACAGGGGGCGGAGGTACTGAAGCTTTCTTT CASSLLTGGGGTEAFF
TRBJ1-3 TRBV12-3/TRBV12-4 14 . many TGTGCCAGCAGTCGGGGGGGTTCTGGAAACACCATATATTTT CASSRGGSGNTIYF
TRBJ2-7 TRBV12-3/TRBV12-4 15 . many TGTGCCAGCACTCTTGGGTGGGGGGCGGCCTACGAGCAGTACTTC CASTLGWGAAYEQYF
TRBJ2-3 TRBV12-3/TRBV12-4 18 TRBD1 few TGTGCCAGCAGCCTTTATGGGACAGGGACGTCGGGCACAGATACGCAGTATTTT CASSLYGTGTSGTDTQYF
TRBJ2-1 TRBV10-3 13 TRBD2 few TGTGCCATCAGGGCTAGCGGGGTGAATGAGCAGTTCTTC CAIRASGVNEQFF
TRBJ1-2 TRBV6-2/TRBV6-3 13 . . TGTGCCAGCAGTTACATAGATAACTATGGCTACACCTTC CASSYIDNYGYTF
TRBJ2-7 TRBV7-2 16 TRBD1 . TGTGCCAGCAGCTCTTACTCTTACCGGGACAGGGACGAGCAGTACTTC CASSSYSYRDRDEQYF
TRBJ2-3 TRBV7-2 14 . many TGTGCCAGCAGCGTGGGACACGGCACAGATACGCAGTATTTT CASSVGHGTDTQYF
TRBJ2-7 TRBV28 20 TRBD2 few TGCGCCAGCAGTTTCCTACTTGCGCGGACTAGCGGGACCCTCTCCTACGAGCAGTACTTC CASSFLLARTSGTLSYEQYF
TRBJ2-3 TRBV12-3/TRBV12-4 16 . . TGTGCCAGCAGTTTCTCTGGCGGGACCCGCACAGATACGCAGTATTTT CASSFSGGTRTDTQYF
TRBJ2-1 TRBV6-5 16 TRBD2 . TGTGCCAGCAGTTACTCGAGACTAGCGGGAGAAGGGGAGCAGTTCTTC CASSYSRLAGEGEQFF
TRBJ2-7 TRBV4-2 14 . many TGTGCCAGCAGCCTTTACAGGGATCCCTACGAGCAGTACTTC CASSLYRDPYEQYF
TRBJ2-3 TRBV10-1 13 . many TGCGCCAGCAGTGAGGCTAGCACAGATACGCCGTATTTT CASSEASTDTPYF
TRBJ2-6 TRBV5-8 17 . few TGTGCCAGCAGCTTGGTCCTGGGGGCGGCTGGGGCCAACGTCCTGACTTTC CASSLVLGAAGANVLTF
TRBJ2-7 TRBV29-1 12 . many TGCAGCGTCAGCAGTAGCTCCTACGAGCAGTACTTC CSVSSSSYEQYF
TRBJ2-7 TRBV4-2 15 . many TGTGCCAGCAGCCAAGTGACGGCCCTGGAGGTCGAGCAGTACTTC CASSQVTALEVEQYF
TRBJ1-5 TRBV21-1 18 . many TGTGCCAGCAGCTCCCGGGACAGGGACAGGTATAGCAATCAGCCCCAGCATTTT CASSSRDRDRYSNQPQHF